One and the same sample provided the 28 T cell receptor beta chains below, sequenced in a study of human T cells and chemical hapten exposure. TCRdb recomputed calls from the RACE reads with MiXCR, one row per CDR3 protein. The sample includes tens of thousands of distinct CDR3 sequences, 12% to 15% of them seen just once. Time point: pre-sensitization, week 0. The treatment: therapeutic diphenylcyclopropenone sensitization with weekly scalp DPC. The sequencing here drew on whole blood, taken in connection with sensitization to the hapten diphenylcyclopropenone (DPC). The origin of the receptors is a woman aged 45-59 years with alopecia areata. Some clones in this sample may be carry-over from other donors' samples.

This clonotype was counted many times. The chain uses TRBV3-1 and TRBJ1-6; D gene unclear. Trimming stripped 0 bases from V and 6 bases from J, with 3 bases between. The CDR3 consists of 13 residues. Germline-derived CDR1 and CDR2 are LGHDT and YNNKEL (reference sequence). The CDR3 sequence is CASSQDLNSPLHF. For the CDR3, the DNA is TGTGCCAGCAGCCAAGATCTTAATTCACCCCTCCACTTT.

This clonotype turned up a few times. This sequence joins TRBV6-2 or TRBV6-3 and TRBJ2-3; perhaps TRBD2 as D (6 bases). CDR1 and CDR2 from the germline V gene are MNHEY and SVGEGT. Between the trimmed V and J ends, which lost 4 bases and 8 bases, there was a span of 19 bases. The CDR3 runs 15 residues. The CDR3 DNA sequence: TGTGCCAGCAGTTCAGCGGGTCCCCCCTCCAGTACGCAGTATTTT. Its translation: CASSSAGPPSSTQYF.

The sample holds a few counts of this clonotype. The gene calls are TRBV12-3 or TRBV12-4 and TRBJ1-1, with no clear D. Trimming shortened V by 5 bases and J by 1 base, and 8 bases separated the two germline ends. The CDR3 runs 13 residues. The CDR3 region is CASSRPENTEAFF. CDR3 bases: TGTGCCAGCAGTAGACCGGAGAACACTGAAGCTTTCTTT.

The chain employs TRBV11-2 and TRBJ2-3; 7 bases agree with TRBD2. The CDR3 is 16 residues long. Germline V lookup: CDR1 SGHAT, CDR2 FQNNGV. The ends lost 10 bases at V and 0 bases at J; junction bases unmatched: 13. DNA of the CDR3: TGTGCCACCCTTTCCGGGACTACCCTAAGCACAGATACGCAGTATTTT. Its protein is CATLSGTTLSTDTQYF.

This clonotype was counted only a few times. This chain links TRBV29-1 with TRBJ2-4; perhaps TRBD2 as D (5 bases). In germline, CDR1 is SQVTM, CDR2 ANQGSEA. This CDR3 is 12 amino acids long. With 4 bases removed from V and 9 bases from J, the gap between germline ends came to 13 bases. For the CDR3, the DNA is TGCAGCGTTGGGGGAGACTTAAGCATTCAGTACTTC. Translated, it gives CSVGGDLSIQYF. The whole variable domain, remainder taken from reference TRBV29-1 and TRBJ2-4, is SAVISQKPSRDICQRGTSLTIQCQVDSQVTMMFWYRQQPGQSLTLIATANQGSEATYESGFVIDKFPISRPNLTFSTLTVSNMSPEDSSIYLCSVGGDLSIQYFGAGTRLSVL.

This clonotype has at least ten counts. The chain combines TRBV30 with TRBJ1-2; no definite D call. The CDR3 has 13 amino acids. V was clipped by 1 base and J by 2 bases, with 8 bases between them. CDR1 GTSNPN and CDR2 SVGIG come from the germline V gene (reference sequence). This chain's CDR3 is CAWSDLGNYGYTF. CDR3 nucleotides: TGTGCCTGGAGTGATCTGGGGAACTATGGCTACACCTTC. The full variable domain, with the rest looked up from reference TRBV30 and TRBJ1-2, is SQTIHQWPATLVQPVGSPLSLECTVEGTSNPNLYWYRQAAGRGLQLLFYSVGIGQISSEVPQNLSASRPQDRQFILSSKKLLLSDSGFYLCAWSDLGNYGYTFGSGTRLTVV.

The V call is TRBV12-3 or TRBV12-4, the J call TRBJ1-1; D uncertain. The CDR3 is 17 residues long. V dropped 6 bases and J dropped 0 bases, with 20 bases sitting between them. The CDR3 protein is CASSTEDGFYMNTEAFF. CDR3 in DNA: TGTGCCAGCAGCACGGAGGACGGATTCTACATGAACACTGAAGCTTTCTTT.

This clonotype showed up many times. This rearrangement joins TRBV10-3 to TRBJ2-7, with a weak D call TRBD1 (6 bases). V lost 6 bases and J lost 0, with 12 bases in between. This CDR3 contains 14 residues. CDR1 and CDR2 from the germline V gene are ENHRY and SYGVKD. In DNA, the CDR3 is TGTGCCATCAGGCCTACAGGGTACTCCTACGAGCAGTACTTC. Protein product: CAIRPTGYSYEQYF.

This clonotype appeared a few times. J is TRBJ1-4 and V is TRBV12-3 or TRBV12-4, with TRBD1 as a possible D gene (5 bases). Trimming took off 6 bases at V and 8 bases at J, with 16 bases between the two ends. This CDR3 contains 14 residues. CDR3 sequence: CASSRSQGVEKLFF. Written as DNA, the CDR3 is TGTGCCAGCAGCCGCTCCCAGGGAGTCGAAAAACTGTTTTTT.

The chain combines TRBV5-1 with TRBJ2-2, with D perhaps TRBD2 (6 bases). V lost 2 bases, J lost 4 bases, and 12 bases lay in between. The CDR3 extends over 15 amino acids. Germline assignment: CDR1 SGHRS and CDR2 YFSETQ. CDR3 in DNA: TGCGCCAGCAGCTTCCGGGAGCCGAGCACCGGGGAGCTGTTTTTT. The encoded protein is CASSFREPSTGELFF.

This clonotype has just a few counts. This chain links TRBV24-1 with TRBJ2-5; 8 nucleotides agree with TRBD2. CDR3 length: 15 residues. Per the germline V gene, CDR1 is KGHDR and CDR2 is SFDVKD. Trimming cost V 7 bases and J 2 bases; bases outside gene matches: 8. The CDR3 DNA follows: TGTGCCACCAGCCACCCAACTAGCGGACAAGAGACCCAGTACTTC. Translation: CATSHPTSGQETQYF.

This clonotype was detected ten times or more. The genes are TRBV20-1 and TRBJ1-1; 7 bases agree with TRBD1. Trimming took 0 bases from V and 3 from J; bases not matched to a gene: 4. The CDR3 is 14 amino acids. CDR1 is DFQATT and CDR2 is SNEGSKA in the germline V gene (reference sequence). Written as DNA, the CDR3 is TGCAGTGCTAGAGACCAGGGGGTTGACACTGAAGCTTTCTTT. This gives the protein CSARDQGVDTEAFF.

The chain combines TRBV7-9 with TRBJ2-7; the D is unclear. V was pared by 5 bases and J by 3 bases, with 14 bases between. CDR1 and CDR2 (germline): SEHNR, FQNEAQ (reference sequence). The CDR3 length is 14 residues. CDR3 DNA sequence: TGTGCCAGCAGCCTCCGGAACGACGGCTACGAGCAGTACTTC. This sequence encodes CASSLRNDGYEQYF. Drawing the rest from reference TRBV7-9 and TRBJ2-7, the complete variable domain is DTGVSQNPRHKITKRGQNVTFRCDPISEHNRLYWYRQTLGQGPEFLTYFQNEAQLEKSRLLSDRFSAERPKGSFSTLEIQRTEQGDSAMYLCASSLRNDGYEQYFGPGTRLTVT.

This clonotype was detected many times. The chain uses TRBV7-9 and TRBJ2-1, with D possibly being TRBD2 (6 bases). Trimming removed 5 bases from V and 8 bases from J, with 13 bases in between. Germline values: CDR1 SEHNR, CDR2 FQNEAQ (reference sequence). The CDR3 runs to 13 residues. The CDR3 loop is CASSPRTSYEQFF. The CDR3 nucleotides read TGTGCCAGCAGCCCCCGAACTAGCTATGAGCAGTTCTTC.

The J gene is TRBJ1-1, the V gene TRBV6-1; D gene ambiguous. CDR3 size: 13 residues. CDR1 is MNHNS and CDR2 is SASEGT in the germline V gene. V dropped 2 bases and J dropped 1 base, with 5 bases sitting between them. The CDR3 sequence is CASSELQNTEAFF. CDR3 in DNA: TGTGCCAGCAGTGAACTACAGAACACTGAAGCTTTCTTT.

The CDR3 loop reads CASSPGGPNTEAFF. In DNA, the CDR3 is TGTGCCAGCAGCCCTGGGGGACCGAACACTGAAGCTTTCTTT. V usage is TRBV7-2 and J usage is TRBJ1-1, with a possible D match to TRBD1 (5 bases). The CDR3 runs 14 residues. V was trimmed by 5 bases and J by 1 base, leaving 11 bases between them. Germline V gene lookup returns CDR1 SGHTA and CDR2 FQGNSA.

This clonotype turned up a few times. This rearrangement joins TRBV11-3 to TRBJ1-3; the D is unclear. The CDR3 covers 15 residues. In germline, CDR1 is SGHNT, CDR2 YENEEA. Trimming pared 1 base from V and 0 bases from J, leaving 7 bases between. As DNA, the CDR3 is TGTGCCAGCAGCTTAGCCTCCGGCTCTGGAAACACCATATATTTT. This codes for CASSLASGSGNTIYF.

The genes are TRBV6-5 and TRBJ2-7; D is unresolved. The V end lost 2 bases, the J end lost 0 bases, and 8 bases lay between the germline ends. Germline lookup yields CDR1 MNHEY and CDR2 SVGAGI. This CDR3 comprises 14 residues. CDR3 amino acids: CASSYRVNSYEQYF. CDR3 in DNA: TGTGCCAGCAGTTACAGGGTTAACTCCTACGAGCAGTACTTC.

The CDR3 region is CASSVGLGGVTGELFF. DNA for the CDR3: TGTGCCAGCAGCGTAGGACTCGGCGGGGTCACCGGGGAGCTGTTTTTT. The V gene is TRBV9, the J gene TRBJ2-2, with a tentative D call TRBD2 (6 bases). This CDR3 has 16 amino acids. V shed 0 bases and J shed 4 bases, with 13 bases lying between them. Germline V gene lookup returns CDR1 SGDLS and CDR2 YYNGEE.

This clonotype was found many times. The CDR3 nucleotides are TGTGCCAGCAGCCGACAGCGCGATGGCTACACCTTC. This codes for CASSRQRDGYTF. The V gene is TRBV3-1, the J gene TRBJ1-2, with a tentative D call TRBD1 (5 bases). There are 12 residues in the CDR3. V dropped 4 bases and J dropped 6 bases, with 9 bases sitting between them. Germline lookup yields CDR1 LGHDT and CDR2 YNNKEL (reference sequence).

This clonotype was observed many times. V is TRBV5-4 and J is TRBJ2-1; no clear D. Germline CDR1 is SGHNT and CDR2 is YYREEE (reference sequence). The CDR3 sequence is 12 residues long. V was shortened by 2 bases and J by 4 bases, with 4 bases between the two germline ends. CDR3 region: CASSFDYNEQFF. CDR3 bases: TGTGCCAGCAGCTTCGATTACAATGAGCAGTTCTTC.

This clonotype was detected only a few times. The CDR3 loop reads CASPIPGGTEAFF. The CDR3 DNA follows: TGTGCCAGTCCAATCCCGGGAGGGACTGAAGCTTTCTTT. This chain links TRBV18 with TRBJ1-1; D gene ambiguous. Trimming stripped 9 bases from V and 5 bases from J, with 16 bases between. The germline V gene encodes CDR1 KGHSH and CDR2 LQKENI. This CDR3 contains 13 residues.

This clonotype has more than one count but fewer than ten. This chain connects TRBV7-2 to TRBJ2-7; 7 bases align to TRBD1. V gave up 6 bases and J gave up 0 bases; unmatched junction bases: 8. Germline assignment: CDR1 SGHTA and CDR2 FQGNSA. The CDR3 loop spans 15 amino acids. The DNA for the CDR3 is TGTGCCAGCAGTTCTGTACAGGGGCCCTCCTACGAGCAGTACTTC. Its protein is CASSSVQGPSYEQYF.

V and J are TRBV3-1 and TRBJ2-1, with D possibly being TRBD1 (6 bases). CDR3 length equals 18 residues. The V end lost 4 bases, the J end lost 0 bases, and 19 bases lay between the germline ends. CDR1 is LGHDT and CDR2 is YNNKEL in the germline V gene (reference sequence). The CDR3 DNA sequence: TGTGCCAGCAGCCCCTCCTTGACAGGCCGGGGCTCCTACAATGAGCAGTTCTTC. Protein: CASSPSLTGRGSYNEQFF.

This clonotype was found many times. This chain connects TRBV4-1 to TRBJ2-2, with D unclear. Between the trimmed V and J ends, which lost 0 bases and 3 bases, there was a span of 11 bases. The CDR3 consists of 16 residues. Germline V CDR1 and CDR2: MGHRA, YSYEKL. The CDR3 is CASSQDRSWYTGELFF. The CDR3 bases are TGCGCCAGCAGCCAAGATCGGAGTTGGTACACCGGGGAGCTGTTTTTT.

The chain links TRBV18 to TRBJ2-7, with 10 bases matching TRBD2. Germline CDR1 is KGHSH and CDR2 is LQKENI. V lost 2 bases and J lost 5; bases outside the gene matches: 9. This CDR3 comprises 16 residues. DNA for the CDR3: TGTGCCAGCTCACCATTCCCTAGCGGGAGTACCCACGAGCAGTACTTC. Amino acid sequence: CASSPFPSGSTHEQYF.

The rearrangement joins TRBV4-3 to TRBJ1-3; TRBD1 might be the D (6 bases). CDR3 size: 15 residues. V dropped 4 bases and J dropped 0 bases, with 10 bases sitting between them. CDR1 is LGHNA and CDR2 is YSLEER in the germline V gene. The CDR3 coding sequence is TGCGCCAGCAGCCCGGGGGCAGCCTCTGGAAACACCATATATTTT. Translation: CASSPGAASGNTIYF.

The chain is built from TRBV29-1 and TRBJ2-7; TRBD1 is a possible D gene (6 bases). Trimming removed 6 bases from V and 6 bases from J, with 15 bases in between. This CDR3 region has 12 residues. Germline loops: CDR1 SQVTM, CDR2 ANQGSEA. CDR3 DNA: TGCAGCGTGGGGGCGGACAGCTCCGAGCAGTACTTC. The encoded protein is CSVGADSSEQYF.